This entry features one T cell receptor (beta chain) sequence. Its antigen remains unidentified. Data came from immunoSEQ multiplex PCR; TCRdb stores just in-frame clones and leaves some out. Of around 91,000 clones listed, roughly 88% are singletons. The source of the sample is a study of radiotherapy plus CTLA-4 blockade in lung cancer. Study-wide background: Of the patients, about 18% showed objective responses and roughly 31% attained disease control.

Findings of the study overall: Expansion in blood of tumor-derived TCR clones was seen after radiotherapy plus ipilimumab.

CDR1 is SGHDT, CDR2 YYEEEE, per germline. The CDR3 spans 13 residues. The V segment lost 1 base and the J segment 6 bases; nucleotides outside the gene matches: 2. Focal radiation plus CTLA-4 blockade with ipilimumab was administered to patients who had chemo-refractory metastatic non-small-cell lung cancer. The sequence came from a human donor with non-small cell lung cancer that progressed on radiotherapy plus ipilimumab. Material: peripheral blood, obtained from a patient treated with radiotherapy plus ipilimumab. J is TRBJ2-7 and V is TRBV5-6; 9 bases fit TRBD1. This CDR3 reads CASSLTGGREQYF. The CDR3, as DNA: TGTGCCAGCAGCTTGACAGGGGGCCGCGAGCAGTACTTC.